These 13 T cell receptor beta chains came from one sample sequenced in a study of CD8+ T cells in alopecia areata. Isolated RNA was reverse transcribed into cDNA used as the sequencing template. TCRdb's copy holds only in-frame clones and misses some; the assay was immunoSEQ multiplex PCR. The sample contains 130,000 to 150,000 clones, about nine tenths of which appear only once. The sequences come from CD8+ T cells sorted from blood, collected at week 0. Source of these receptors: a human donor with alopecia areata.

The rearrangement joins TRBV11-2 to TRBJ1-4; D is undetermined. V dropped 2 bases and J dropped 8 bases, with 15 bases sitting between them. The CDR3 consists of 15 residues. Germline-derived CDR1 and CDR2 are SGHAT and FQNNGV. The CDR3: CASSLSGSSGEKLFF. As DNA, the CDR3 is TGTGCCAGCAGCTTATCAGGCTCGAGCGGCGAAAAACTGTTTTTT.

The V gene is TRBV29-1, the J gene TRBJ2-1; D is possibly TRBD2 (5 bases). From germline, CDR1 is SQVTM and CDR2 ANQGSEA. The CDR3 totals 15 residues. With 2 bases removed from V and 4 bases from J, the gap between germline ends came to 15 bases. The CDR3 region has the DNA TGCAGCGTTGAATTCTCAGCGGATACTTACAATGAGCAGTTCTTC. It translates to CSVEFSADTYNEQFF.

As regards this clone: Other DNA sequences of this sample code for an identical CDR3. This chain's CDR3 is CSVVGSGELFF. DNA of the CDR3: TGCAGCGTTGTCGGGTCCGGGGAGCTGTTTTTT. The chain employs TRBV29-1 and TRBJ2-2; no firm D call. Germline V gives CDR1 SQVTM, CDR2 ANQGSEA. The ends were cut back, 4 bases at V and 6 bases at J, with 6 bases in the middle. The CDR3 runs to 11 residues.

This clone has a handful of counts. The V call is TRBV7-9, the J call TRBJ1-5; D is uncertain. Germline V lookup: CDR1 SEHNR, CDR2 FQNEAQ (reference sequence). This CDR3 is built from 13 residues. V was trimmed by 4 bases and J by 7 bases, leaving 11 bases between them. Written as DNA, the CDR3 is TGTGCCAGCAGCTACGGGGTTGGGCAGCCCCAGCATTTT. Its translation: CASSYGVGQPQHF.

J is TRBJ1-1 and V is TRBV11-1; D is undetermined. Trimming left V 8 bases short and J 5 bases short, with 12 bases between. The CDR3 loop spans 12 amino acids. Germline V lookup: CDR1 SGHAT, CDR2 FQDESV (reference sequence). CDR3 loop: CASLPLGTEAFF. Here the CDR3 DNA reads TGTGCCAGCCTACCCCTGGGGACTGAAGCTTTCTTT.

The V gene is TRBV6-6, the J gene TRBJ1-2; a possible D gene is TRBD1 (5 bases). Germline CDR1 MNHNY, CDR2 SVGAGI (reference sequence). Trimming left V 0 bases short and J 6 bases short, with 14 bases between. CDR3 length: 15 residues. In DNA, the CDR3 is TGTGCCAGCAGTTACTCGAGTGCCCCAGGGAATGGCTACACCTTC. Amino acid sequence: CASSYSSAPGNGYTF.

The rearrangement joins TRBV14 to TRBJ2-7; 9 bases fit TRBD1. The V gene's germline CDR1 is SGHDN and CDR2 FVKESK. V lost 1 base and J lost 1; bases outside the gene matches: 2. This CDR3 has 15 residues. The CDR3 region has the DNA TGTGCCAGCAGCCAAGGGGACAGGGCATCCTACGAGCAGTACTTC. Its translation: CASSQGDRASYEQYF.

V gene TRBV4-1 combines with J gene TRBJ2-3; 8 nucleotides line up with TRBD2. Germline values: CDR1 MGHRA, CDR2 YSYEKL. The CDR3 length is 16 residues. V shed 4 bases and J 2 bases; nucleotides not matched to a gene: 8. CDR3 in DNA: TGCGCCAGCAGCCTAGAAGCGGGAGCGGTCACAGATACGCAGTATTTT. Translation: CASSLEAGAVTDTQYF.

The gene calls are TRBV4-1 and TRBJ2-7; TRBD1 or TRBD2 may be the D gene (5 bases each). Between the trimmed V and J ends, which lost 5 bases and 4 bases, there was a span of 21 bases. CDR3 length: 16 residues. Germline values: CDR1 MGHRA, CDR2 YSYEKL. The CDR3 region is CASSEPPGRGMYEQYF. Here the CDR3 DNA reads TGCGCCAGCAGCGAACCCCCGGGGCGCGGTATGTACGAGCAGTACTTC.

The CDR3 coding sequence is TGTGCCAGCAGCTACGGACAGGGTATGGGGGAGACCCAGTACTTC. Encoded protein: CASSYGQGMGETQYF. The chain employs TRBV14 and TRBJ2-5; 8 positions agree with TRBD1. Germline V CDR1 and CDR2: SGHDN, FVKESK. This CDR3 comprises 15 residues. V gave up 5 bases and J gave up 5 bases; unmatched junction bases: 10.

The chain uses TRBV30 and TRBJ1-1; D not resolved. Trimming left V 0 bases short and J 6 bases short, with 14 bases between. The CDR3 has 14 amino acids. The germline V gene has CDR1 GTSNPN and CDR2 SVGIG (reference sequence). CDR3 sequence: CAWSVLGLGPEAFF. The CDR3 nucleotides are TGTGCCTGGAGTGTACTGGGGTTAGGTCCTGAAGCTTTCTTT.

V gene TRBV27 combines with J gene TRBJ2-7; the match to TRBD2 covers 8 bases. CDR1 MNHEY and CDR2 SMNVEV come from the germline V gene (reference sequence). CDR3 length equals 13 residues. V trimming: 1 base; J trimming: 7 bases; junction bases outside the gene matches: 3. The CDR3 protein is CASSLFASGEQYF. CDR3 nucleotide sequence: TGTGCCAGCAGTTTATTTGCTAGCGGGGAGCAGTACTTC.

This clone was picked up one time. The chain employs TRBV5-1 and TRBJ2-1, with D perhaps TRBD1 or TRBD2 (5 bases each). Germline assignment: CDR1 SGHRS and CDR2 YFSETQ. V gave up 4 bases and J gave up 5 bases, with 19 bases separating them. This CDR3 is 16 amino acids long. CDR3 in amino acids: CASSRAPGPINNEQFF. CDR3 bases: TGCGCCAGCAGCAGAGCTCCGGGACCTATTAACAATGAGCAGTTCTTC.